This TCR beta chain was identified in a study of PD-L1 blockade in urothelial cancer. Produced via immunoSEQ multiplex PCR; TCRdb's table is partial and in-frame only. This repertoire shows about 29,000 clones, over 75% found once; its top ten account for roughly 3.1%. V was pared by 0 bases and J by 8 bases, with 4 bases of the junction left unmatched. Germline-derived CDR1 and CDR2 are MGHRA and YSYEKL. The CDR3 is made up of 14 amino acids. This sequence joins TRBV4-1 and TRBJ1-2; 9 nucleotides align to TRBD1. This sequence originates from a man in his fifties with urothelial cancer. Sequences were derived from PBMCs, sampled around atezolizumab (anti-PD-L1) treatment. CDR3 DNA sequence: TGCGCCAGCAGCCAAGATGGGACAGGGTTGGGCTACACCTTC. Residues: CASSQDGTGLGYTF.